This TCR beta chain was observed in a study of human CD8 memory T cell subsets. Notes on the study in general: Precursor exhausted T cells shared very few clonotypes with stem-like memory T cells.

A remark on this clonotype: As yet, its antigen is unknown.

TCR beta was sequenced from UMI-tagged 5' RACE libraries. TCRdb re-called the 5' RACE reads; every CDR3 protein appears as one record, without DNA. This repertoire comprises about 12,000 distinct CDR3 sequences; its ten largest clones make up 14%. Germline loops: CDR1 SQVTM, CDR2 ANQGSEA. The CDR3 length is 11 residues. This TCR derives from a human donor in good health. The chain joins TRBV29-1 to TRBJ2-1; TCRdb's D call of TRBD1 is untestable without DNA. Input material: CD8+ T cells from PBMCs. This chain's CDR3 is CSAPSGQEQFF.